The 21 T cell receptor beta chains below come from one sample, sequenced in a study of lymphopenia after photon versus proton radiotherapy. The repertoire was sequenced with immunoSEQ multiplex PCR; TCRdb's copy has only in-frame clones and lacks some. The sample has 150,000 to 200,000 clones; 75% to 90% are singletons. The sample in question was peripheral blood, obtained from a patient treated with photon-based radiotherapy. The receptors originated from a man aged 45-65 years with gastric cancer.

This clone has a single count. The rearrangement links TRBV6-5 to TRBJ2-3, with D perhaps matching TRBD2 (5 bases). The CDR3 loop spans 14 amino acids. The germline V gene has CDR1 MNHEY and CDR2 SVGAGI. The V and J ends lost 2 bases and 2 bases respectively, with 8 bases between them. The DNA of the CDR3 is TGTGCCAGCAGTTACCGAGCGGCCACAGATACGCAGTATTTT. It is translated as CASSYRAATDTQYF.

This chain links TRBV6-5 with TRBJ2-7; 10 bases fit TRBD2. Germline CDR1 MNHEY, CDR2 SVGAGI. V trimming: 2 bases; J trimming: 4 bases; junction bases outside the gene matches: 8. There are 16 residues in the CDR3. The DNA for the CDR3 is TGTGCCAGCAGTTACAAAGCGGGAGGGCTAGGGTACGAGCAGTACTTC. Translated: CASSYKAGGLGYEQYF.

The V and J genes are TRBV6-5 and TRBJ1-1; no firm D call. This CDR3 comprises 14 residues. Trimming stripped 5 bases from V and 2 bases from J, with 12 bases between. Germline V gene lookup returns CDR1 MNHEY and CDR2 SVGAGI. The CDR3 is CASSPLTLNTEAFF. The DNA of the CDR3 is TGTGCCAGCAGTCCCCTGACTCTAAACACTGAAGCTTTCTTT.

This clone has only a few counts. V and J are TRBV7-8 and TRBJ2-3, with 8 bases lining up with TRBD2. The germline CDR1 and CDR2 sequences are SGHVS and FQNEAQ. With V trimmed by 5 bases and J by 1 base, 2 bases remained unmatched. The CDR3 runs 14 residues. In DNA form, the CDR3 reads TGTGCCAGCAGCCCGCGGGAGGGCACAGATACGCAGTATTTT. As protein: CASSPREGTDTQYF.

CDR3 DNA sequence: TGTGCCAGCAGCTTAGATCTGGGGTACTCTAACTATGGCTACACCTTC. Its protein is CASSLDLGYSNYGYTF. V usage is TRBV11-2 and J usage is TRBJ1-2; unclear D gene. The CDR3 consists of 16 residues. Trimming removed 0 bases at V and 0 bases at J, with 11 bases between. Germline-derived CDR1 and CDR2 are SGHAT and FQNNGV. The complete variable domain, with remaining parts taken from reference TRBV11-2 and TRBJ1-2, reads EAGVAQSPRYKIIEKRQSVAFWCNPISGHATLYWYQQILGQGPKLLIQFQNNGVVDDSQLPKDRFSAERLKGVDSTLKIQPAKLEDSAVYLCASSLDLGYSNYGYTFGSGTRLTVV.

The chain uses TRBV5-4 and TRBJ1-2; TRBD1 agrees at 7 bases. V shed 4 bases, J shed 5 bases, and the junction held 8 bases outside the gene matches. Germline V gives CDR1 SGHNT, CDR2 YYREEE (reference sequence). There are 14 residues in the CDR3. CDR3 nucleotides: TGTGCCAGCAGCCGTTCCGGGACAGATTATGGCTACACCTTC. Translated: CASSRSGTDYGYTF.

This rearrangement joins TRBV7-9 to TRBJ1-4, with 7 positions matching TRBD1. The germline V gene has CDR1 SEHNR and CDR2 FQNEAQ (reference sequence). The CDR3 sequence is 13 residues long. CDR3 DNA sequence: TGTGCGAGCCGGGACAGTGGAAATGAAAAACTGTTTTTT. Residues: CASRDSGNEKLFF.

The chain is built from TRBV23-1 and TRBJ1-5; D gene uncertain. TRBV23-1 is labeled an ORF, and its function is uncertain. The CDR3 is 14 amino acids. Trimming took off 8 bases at V and 2 bases at J, with 13 bases between the two ends. CDR3 bases: TGCGCCAGCGGAAAGGACCTCCGCAATCAGCCCCAGCATTTT. As protein: CASGKDLRNQPQHF.

This clone has just a few counts. The chain uses TRBV2 and TRBJ2-1, with TRBD1 identical over 8 bases. This CDR3 is built from 14 residues. The germline V gene encodes CDR1 SNHLY and CDR2 FYNNEI. With V trimmed by 4 bases and J by 4 bases, 3 bases remained unmatched. As DNA, the CDR3 is TGTGCCAGCAGTGCGGGACAGGTGTACAATGAGCAGTTCTTC. It specifies CASSAGQVYNEQFF.

V usage is TRBV5-1 and J usage is TRBJ2-1, with 8 bases aligning to TRBD2. Germline CDR1 reads SGHRS; CDR2 reads YFSETQ. The CDR3 sequence is 18 residues long. With 3 bases clipped from V and 0 bases from J, the junction kept 11 bases outside the gene matches. CDR3 loop: CASSSRFGRASSYNEQFF. The CDR3 nucleotides are TGCGCCAGCAGCTCTAGATTCGGGAGGGCCAGCTCCTACAATGAGCAGTTCTTC.

The CDR3 DNA sequence: TGTGCCTCCGAGCGTGGACGGGAGGGGGGCGATGAGCAGTTCTTC. Protein product: CASERGREGGDEQFF. The chain links TRBV10-3 to TRBJ2-1, with 8 bases aligning to TRBD2. This CDR3 comprises 15 residues. Trimming at V came to 11 bases and at J to 8 bases, leaving 17 bases not matched to a gene. Germline values: CDR1 ENHRY, CDR2 SYGVKD.

This sequence joins TRBV7-2 and TRBJ2-7; maybe TRBD1 (6 bases). This CDR3 has 16 residues. Trimming took off 0 bases at V and 1 base at J, with 13 bases between the two ends. CDR1 is SGHTA and CDR2 is FQGNSA in the germline V gene. The DNA for the CDR3 is TGTGCCAGCAGCTTAGCTGCAGGGGTGAGGTCCTACGAGCAGTACTTC. Encoded protein: CASSLAAGVRSYEQYF.

J is TRBJ1-1 and V is TRBV30; D is perhaps TRBD1 (5 bases). Trimming left V 3 bases short and J 4 bases short, with 12 bases between. Germline V gene sequence: CDR1 GTSNPN, CDR2 SVGIG (reference sequence). The CDR3 has 13 residues. CDR3: CAWRGIGTTEAFF. CDR3 sequence (DNA): TGTGCCTGGAGAGGGATCGGGACCACTGAAGCTTTCTTT.

This clone has more than one count but fewer than ten. The V gene is TRBV7-3, the J gene TRBJ2-2; D ambiguous. The germline gives CDR1 SGHTA, CDR2 FQGTGA. The CDR3 covers 14 residues. V lost 5 bases, J lost 6 bases, and 13 bases lay in between. CDR3 bases: TGTGCCAGCAGCCTCGGATTGCTCCCCGGGGAGCTGTTTTTT. Its protein is CASSLGLLPGELFF.

V gene TRBV7-9 combines with J gene TRBJ2-5; 7 nucleotides match TRBD2. CDR3 length equals 17 residues. Trimming took 1 base from V and 3 from J; bases not matched to a gene: 11. Germline V gene lookup returns CDR1 SEHNR and CDR2 FQNEAQ (reference sequence). The CDR3 loop is CASSLDGRARVEETQYF. The CDR3 bases are TGTGCCAGCAGCTTAGATGGGAGGGCCAGGGTTGAAGAGACCCAGTACTTC.

The genes are TRBV20-1 and TRBJ2-5, with 8 bases fitting TRBD2. This CDR3 region has 11 residues. The V gene's germline CDR1 is DFQATT and CDR2 SNEGSKA (reference sequence). The CDR3 protein is CKAGGGETQYF. CDR3 bases: TGCAAGGCCGGGGGGGGAGAGACCCAGTACTTC.

V gene TRBV11-2 combines with J gene TRBJ2-1; tentative D call: TRBD2 (6 bases). The V gene lost 5 bases and the J gene lost 2 bases, with 19 bases spanning the gap. This CDR3 region has 17 residues. Germline CDR1 and CDR2: SGHAT and FQNNGV. The CDR3 protein is CASSPGGTPRAYNEQFF. CDR3 coding DNA: TGTGCCAGCAGCCCCGGGGGTACCCCTAGGGCCTACAATGAGCAGTTCTTC.

The V and J genes are TRBV28 and TRBJ2-2; tentative D call: TRBD1 (7 bases). Germline V gene lookup returns CDR1 MDHEN and CDR2 SYDVKM. The CDR3 runs to 16 residues. Trimming pared 5 bases from V and 3 bases from J, leaving 16 bases between. The CDR3 DNA reads TGTGCCAGCAGTATCGCGGGACAGCGAGACACCGGGGAGCTGTTTTTT. It codes for CASSIAGQRDTGELFF.

The V gene is TRBV5-6, the J gene TRBJ2-5; 7 bases are a match to TRBD1. Germline-derived CDR1 and CDR2 are SGHDT and YYEEEE. The CDR3 totals 14 residues. V shed 4 bases, J shed 5 bases, and the junction held 8 bases outside the gene matches. CDR3 amino acids: CASSTGQKRETQYF. The CDR3 DNA reads TGTGCCAGCAGCACGGGACAGAAAAGGGAGACCCAGTACTTC.

V gene TRBV7-3 combines with J gene TRBJ2-1, with D perhaps given as TRBD1 or TRBD2 (6 bases each). Germline CDR1 and CDR2: SGHTA and FQGTGA. This CDR3 spans 16 amino acids. V was trimmed by 1 base and J by 7 bases, leaving 17 bases between them. The CDR3 here is CASSLKGGMDHNEQFF. The CDR3 DNA follows: TGTGCCAGCAGCTTAAAAGGGGGGATGGATCATAATGAGCAGTTCTTC.

The chain joins TRBV18 to TRBJ1-4; D gene unclear. The CDR3 is 13 residues long. Germline loops: CDR1 KGHSH, CDR2 LQKENI. Trimming took 8 bases from V and 0 from J, leaving 7 bases between them. The DNA for the CDR3 is TGTGCCAGCCACAGAACAACTAATGAAAAACTGTTTTTT. Amino acids: CASHRTTNEKLFF.